This T cell receptor beta chain is drawn from a study of shared clonotypes between healthy human individuals. Study-wide context: Each donor's CD8 memory used one plate, CD8 naive two, each CD4 subset three. Study-level results: It was the non-shared clonotypes that had lower generation probabilities than clonotypes shared by all four donors. Researchers found naive subsets generally carried larger estimated richness than memory subsets.

Using immunoSEQ multiplex PCR, the repertoire was profiled, and TCRdb retains in-frame clones only, with some absent. The data show 2.3 million or so clones, 90% to 95% seen once. Details on this clone: Its antigen is unidentified.

Germline V gene data show CDR1 as MNHNY and CDR2 as SVGAGI (reference sequence). The CDR3 sequence is 14 residues long. The V and J ends lost 4 bases and 3 bases, in that order; junction bases with no gene match: 0. Healthy HIV-negative adults without recent acute infections or vaccinations served as donors. V and J are TRBV6-6 and TRBJ2-3, with 11 bases matching TRBD2. The receptor comes from a man aged 18 to 30 in good health. Some clones in this sample may be carry-over from other donors' samples. What was sequenced was naive CD4+ T cells from PBMCs. Subset of the sample: CD45RA+ positively selected. As DNA, the CDR3 is TGTGCCAGCAGTTGGACTAGCGGGACAGATACGCAGTATTTT. Its protein is CASSWTSGTDTQYF.